This T cell receptor beta chain was identified in a study of T cells in Graves' hyperthyroidism and ophthalmopathy. Trimming cost V 5 bases and J 0 bases; bases outside gene matches: 5. The germline gives CDR1 SNHLY, CDR2 FYNNEI. CDR3 length: 15 residues. Calling Graves' hyperthyroidism stable meant ophthalmopathy did not progress within 18 months. In patients aged 18 to 65, hyperthyroidism was newly diagnosed, with duration under 2 months. Each diagnosis drew on symptoms, thyroxine, TRAb, thyroid ultrasound and orbital computed tomography findings. This clonotype was detected ten times or more. It was RNA transcripts that yielded the amplified TCR beta CDR3 regions. HTBI primers were used for first-round RT-PCR of the TCR CDR3. From the multiplex PCR reads, TCRdb called clonotypes with MiXCR, one entry per CDR3 protein. The sample holds hundreds of thousands of distinct CDR3 sequences; 16% are singletons and the top ten take roughly 18%.

The chain is built from TRBV2 and TRBJ2-3; 7 nucleotides line up with TRBD2. Input material: blood. The TCR originated in a woman aged 18-29 years with Graves' hyperthyroidism. The CDR3 DNA follows: TGTGCCAGCAGTCCAGGACTAGAGAGCACAGATACGCAGTATTTT. Amino acids: CASSPGLESTDTQYF.